Given below is one TCR beta chain in context. The data were produced by immunoSEQ multiplex PCR, yet TCRdb's version contains in-frame clones alone and is incomplete. This table has 2,500,000 or so clones, 85% to 95% appearing once. The data belong to a study of shared clonotypes between healthy human individuals. Specimen: naive CD4+ T cells from PBMCs. Subset of the sample: CD45RA+ positively selected. This TCR derives from a young man in good health. Some clones in this sample may be carry-over from other donors' samples.

The CDR3 coding sequence is TGTGCCAGCAGGGGCCAGGGGGCTCAGCCCCAGCATTTT. Amino acid sequence: CASRGQGAQPQHF. The chain employs TRBV6-1 and TRBJ1-5, with 8 bases matching TRBD1. This CDR3 contains 13 residues. V shed 6 bases, J shed 6 bases, and the junction held 4 bases outside the gene matches. Germline CDR1 reads MNHNS; CDR2 reads SASEGT.